The 21 T cell receptor beta chains below all came from one sample that was sequenced in a study of breast tumors, draining lymph nodes, adjacent tissues. TCRdb re-analysed the multiplex PCR reads in MiXCR, keeping a single row per CDR3 protein. The repertoire has about 300,000 distinct CDR3 sequences, 30% of them found once; the top ten carry roughly 1.2%. Axillary draining lymph nodes of breast cancer patients supplied the node samples. The sequencing sample was made of axillary lymph node tissue. All receptors come from a female donor with breast cancer. Some clones in this sample may be carry-over from other donors' samples.

There are many counts of this clonotype. V gene TRBV14 combines with J gene TRBJ2-1, with 13 positions matching TRBD2. Per the germline V gene, CDR1 is SGHDN and CDR2 is FVKESK. V dropped 4 bases and J dropped 8; count of bases not matched to a gene: 5. CDR3 length equals 15 residues. The CDR3 loop reads CASSPRTSGSDEQFF. The CDR3 nucleotides read TGTGCCAGCAGCCCCCGGACTAGCGGGAGCGATGAGCAGTTCTTC.

This chain uses TRBV4-1 with TRBJ2-4; 7 bases are shared with TRBD2. Germline CDR1 is MGHRA and CDR2 is YSYEKL. CDR3 length: 18 amino acids. V shed 0 bases, J shed 3 bases, and the junction held 11 bases outside the gene matches. The CDR3 spells CASSQDARAGVVKNIQYF. The CDR3 bases are TGCGCCAGCAGCCAAGATGCGCGGGCGGGAGTGGTCAAAAACATTCAGTACTTC.

This clonotype was counted at least ten times. The genes are TRBV20-1 and TRBJ1-6; D is perhaps TRBD1 (5 bases). From germline, CDR1 is DFQATT and CDR2 SNEGSKA (reference sequence). V was cut by 7 bases and J by 9 bases, with 16 bases left in between. The CDR3 is made up of 13 amino acids. The DNA for the CDR3 is TGCAGTGGTTCTCGGGGGACCACTTCACCCCTCCACTTT. Protein sequence: CSGSRGTTSPLHF.

This clonotype came up a few times. The chain uses TRBV30 and TRBJ1-4; a weak D match, TRBD1 (5 bases). Germline-derived CDR1 and CDR2 are GTSNPN and SVGIG (reference sequence). The CDR3 is 14 residues long. Deletions cut 7 bases from V and 3 bases from J, with 15 bases between. This CDR3 is CASPGGASNEKLFF. The CDR3, as DNA: TGTGCCTCGCCGGGAGGGGCCTCTAATGAAAAACTGTTTTTT.

Comments on this clonotype: One base away lies a much larger clone, so this may be a sequencing read error. This chain links TRBV6-5 with TRBJ1-3; 7 bases align to TRBD1. Germline V gene lookup returns CDR1 MNHEY and CDR2 SVGAGI. After removal of 5 bases from V and 3 bases from J, the junction contained 7 bases not matched to a gene. CDR3 length equals 15 residues. CDR3 amino acids: CASSKGAWVGNTIYF. The DNA for the CDR3 is TGTGCCAGCAGTAAGGGGGCGTGGGTTGGAAACACCATATATTTT.

This clonotype was detected a few times. This could be a read error, since a much larger clone is one nucleotide away. The gene calls are TRBV7-2 and TRBJ2-1; D perhaps matches TRBD2 (6 bases). Germline assignment: CDR1 SGHTA and CDR2 FQGNSA. CDR3 length equals 17 residues. Here the CDR3 DNA reads TGTGCCAGCAGCTTAGTAGGCGGGGATCCCTCCTACAATCAGCAGTTCTTC. It translates to CASSLVGGDPSYNQQFF. The full variable domain, its missing parts supplied by reference TRBV7-2 and TRBJ2-1, is GAGVSQSPSNKVTEKGKDVELRCDPISGHTALYWYRQSLGQGLEFLIYFQGNSAPDKSGLPSDRFSAERTGGSVSTLTIQRTQQEDSAVYLCASSLVGGDPSYNQQFFGPGTRLTVL.

The sample holds one count of this clonotype. V and J are TRBV4-1 and TRBJ2-5; weak D call: TRBD1 (5 bases). V lost 3 bases and J 4 bases, leaving 9 bases between the germline ends. This CDR3 spans 13 amino acids. Germline CDR1 MGHRA, CDR2 YSYEKL. CDR3 nucleotide sequence: TGCGCCAGCAGCCAGACAGCCACAGAGACCCAGTACTTC. Translated, it gives CASSQTATETQYF.

This clonotype has a count of ten or more. J is TRBJ2-2 and V is TRBV7-8; D call uncertain. Germline V gene sequence: CDR1 SGHVS, CDR2 FQNEAQ. The CDR3 loop spans 13 amino acids. Trimming pared 6 bases from V and 8 bases from J, leaving 13 bases between. CDR3 in amino acids: CASRSPNPGELFF. As DNA, the CDR3 is TGTGCCAGCAGGTCTCCGAATCCGGGGGAGCTGTTTTTT.

This clonotype was recorded many times. The chain has TRBV19 and TRBJ1-5; D may be TRBD1 (5 bases). Germline loops: CDR1 LNHDA, CDR2 SQIVND (reference sequence). V lost 10 bases to trimming and J lost 9 bases, with 19 bases between them. This CDR3 has 13 amino acids. The CDR3: CATNQGFGWPQHF. The CDR3, as DNA: TGTGCCACCAACCAGGGCTTTGGGTGGCCCCAGCATTTT.

This clonotype has at least ten counts. This chain uses TRBV25-1 with TRBJ1-4; 8 bases are shared with TRBD1. Germline CDR1 and CDR2: MGHDK and SYGVNS. V lost 9 bases to trimming and J lost 4 bases; unmatched junction nucleotides: 4. The CDR3 runs 13 residues. CDR3 DNA: TGTGCCAGTGCAGGGGGCGTTAATGAAAAACTGTTTTTT. Translating it yields CASAGGVNEKLFF.

CDR3 amino acids: CAPKDGGETQYF. In DNA form, the CDR3 reads TGTGCCCCGAAGGACGGCGGGGAGACCCAGTACTTC. The V and J genes are TRBV7-6 and TRBJ2-5, with D perhaps TRBD2 (5 bases). The CDR3 spans 12 residues. V lost 11 bases, J lost 5 bases, and 15 bases lay in between. From germline, CDR1 is SGHVS and CDR2 FNYEAQ.

About this clonotype itself: This may come from a read error, since a much larger clone is one base off. The chain is built from TRBV14 and TRBJ2-7; no definite D call. There are 14 residues in the CDR3. The germline CDR1 and CDR2 sequences are SGHDN and FVKESK. The CDR3 sequence is CASSQKVGPYEQSF. CDR3 bases: TGTGCCAGCAGCCAAAAGGTCGGACCCTACGAGCAGTCCTTC.

A note on this clonotype: The junction shows a germline mismatch at one end, possibly a read error. The rearrangement joins TRBV11-3 to TRBJ2-1, with a tentative D call TRBD1 (6 bases). From germline, CDR1 is SGHNT and CDR2 YENEEA. The CDR3 has 13 residues. The CDR3 here is CASSIGQYTEQFF. As DNA, the CDR3 is TGTGCCAGCAGCATTGGACAGTACACTGAGCAGTTCTTC.

The CDR3 here is CASSLVRGLGSPLHF. In DNA, the CDR3 is TGTGCCAGCAGCTTAGTTAGGGGGCTGGGGTCACCCCTCCACTTT. J is TRBJ1-6 and V is TRBV11-2; 7 bases line up with TRBD1. CDR1 and CDR2 from the germline V gene are SGHAT and FQNNGV. V lost 1 base and J lost 10; bases outside the gene matches: 7. CDR3 length equals 15 residues.

Ten or more counts support this clonotype. The chain recombines TRBV20-1 with TRBJ2-7; the match to TRBD2 covers 7 bases. This CDR3 contains 12 residues. With V trimmed by 1 base and J by 6 bases, 3 bases remained unmatched. Germline CDR1 is DFQATT and CDR2 is SNEGSKA (reference sequence). CDR3 DNA: TGCAGTGCTAGAGGGGCGGGAGTCGAGCAGTACTTC. Translating gives CSARGAGVEQYF.

This clonotype was detected once. The V call is TRBV29-1, the J call TRBJ2-6; D might be TRBD1 or TRBD2, each matching 6 bases. Germline V lookup: CDR1 SQVTM, CDR2 ANQGSEA. V gave up 2 bases and J gave up 1 base, with 12 bases separating them. The CDR3 runs to 16 residues. The DNA for the CDR3 is TGCAGCGTTGAATCAGGGGACTCGTCTGGGGCCAACGTCCTGACTTTC. Translation gives CSVESGDSSGANVLTF.

Of note for this clonotype: This clone may be a read error of a much larger clone one base away. The chain employs TRBV20-1 and TRBJ2-5; D is ambiguous. The CDR3 sequence is 12 residues long. In germline, CDR1 is DFQATT, CDR2 SNEGSKA (reference sequence). CDR3 protein: CSAVGGVNEPFF. The DNA for the CDR3 is TGCAGTGCGGTAGGCGGAGTCAATGAGCCGTTCTTC.

This clonotype was recorded at least ten times. The chain combines TRBV2 with TRBJ2-7; D gene unclear. CDR1 and CDR2 from the germline V gene are SNHLY and FYNNEI. Between the trimmed V and J ends, which lost 4 bases and 2 bases, there was a span of 12 bases. CDR3 length: 14 amino acids. The CDR3 reads CASSGPSTPYEQYF. CDR3 DNA sequence: TGTGCCAGCAGTGGTCCATCTACCCCCTACGAGCAGTACTTC.

In its sample, this clonotype was seen many times. This rearrangement joins TRBV20-1 to TRBJ2-7; D is undetermined. This CDR3 is 12 amino acids long. The germline gives CDR1 DFQATT, CDR2 SNEGSKA (reference sequence). V dropped 6 bases and J dropped 3 bases, with 12 bases sitting between them. The CDR3 nucleotides read TGCAGTGCCTCTTATCGGCGCTACGAGCAGTACTTC. Residues: CSASYRRYEQYF.

On this clonotype itself: The CDR3 ends on some other residue instead of the conserved phenylalanine or tryptophan, so this is likely a read error. The chain recombines TRBV9 with TRBJ1-1; D may be TRBD1 (6 bases). This CDR3 region has 13 residues. Germline loops: CDR1 SGDLS, CDR2 YYNGEE. V was trimmed by 0 bases and J by 6 bases, leaving 9 bases between them. This CDR3 reads CASSVEGGAEAFC. DNA of the CDR3: TGTGCCAGCAGCGTAGAAGGGGGGGCTGAAGCTTTCTGT.

This chain links TRBV11-1 with TRBJ2-6; D not resolved. The CDR3 extends over 9 amino acids. V gave up 3 bases and J gave up 16 bases, with 4 bases separating them. Germline values: CDR1 SGHAT, CDR2 FQDESV (reference sequence). The CDR3 is CASSLGLTF. The CDR3 nucleotides are TGTGCCAGCAGCTTGGGACTGACTTTC.